This T cell receptor (delta chain) was found in a study of gamma-delta T cells after stem cell transplantation. TCRdb reanalyzed the RT-PCR reads using CATT. The data contain about 1,400 delta-chain clones, roughly 5.8% of them seen just once; the ten biggest clones take up approximately 50%. This clone was picked up a small number of times. A far larger clone is one base from this, pointing to a likely read error. This same CDR3 is encoded by further DNA sequences in the sample. This TCR came from a human donor. It is not recorded whose cells these are; they may come from a transplant donor. Sample: gamma-delta T cells.

DNA for the CDR3: TGTGCCTGCGACAAGCTCTACGATCGGGGGGCCACAGGGCCCGATAAACTCATCTTT. Translation gives CACDKLYDRGATGPDKLIF. J is TRDJ1 and V is TRDV2; possibly TRDD3 for D (5 bases). The V gene's germline CDR1 is GEAIGNYY and CDR2 EKD. CDR3 length: 19 amino acids.